What follows describes a single T cell receptor (beta chain). Its ends do not fully match the called genes, so a read error is possible. Described time point: newly diagnosed GD, antithyroid drugs for less than 3 months. The authors made the TCR library using RNA they extracted from PBMCs. American Thyroid Association guidelines served as the basis for diagnosing Graves' disease. These data originate in a study of regulatory T cells in long-lasting Graves disease. Study information: Graves' patients (newly diagnosed) had been on antithyroid drugs under 3 months.

Germline V gives CDR1 MNHEY, CDR2 SMNVEV (reference sequence). The CDR3 totals 14 residues. Library construction for TCR beta used iRepertoire HTBI primers and Arm-PCR of CDR3 regions. MiXCR, applied by TCRdb to the multiplex PCR reads, yields one record per CDR3 protein. The data show around 480,000 distinct CDR3 sequences, with around 16% seen just once and 10% to 15% held by the top ten. This same sample was also taken into another study, of T cells in Graves' hyperthyroidism and ophthalmopathy. That publication notes: Carried out on the TCR CDR3, a first-round RT-PCR used the HTBI primer set.

The source was peripheral blood mononuclear cells (PBMCs), collected at new diagnosis, from a patient treated with antithyroid drugs. The TCR sequence derives from a man in his forties with Graves disease. This chain joins TRBV27 and TRBJ2-1, with a possible D match to TRBD1 (6 bases). DNA for the CDR3: TGTGCCAACAGTTCAATCCGGGACACCAATGAGCAGTTCTTC. Its protein is CANSSIRDTNEQFF.